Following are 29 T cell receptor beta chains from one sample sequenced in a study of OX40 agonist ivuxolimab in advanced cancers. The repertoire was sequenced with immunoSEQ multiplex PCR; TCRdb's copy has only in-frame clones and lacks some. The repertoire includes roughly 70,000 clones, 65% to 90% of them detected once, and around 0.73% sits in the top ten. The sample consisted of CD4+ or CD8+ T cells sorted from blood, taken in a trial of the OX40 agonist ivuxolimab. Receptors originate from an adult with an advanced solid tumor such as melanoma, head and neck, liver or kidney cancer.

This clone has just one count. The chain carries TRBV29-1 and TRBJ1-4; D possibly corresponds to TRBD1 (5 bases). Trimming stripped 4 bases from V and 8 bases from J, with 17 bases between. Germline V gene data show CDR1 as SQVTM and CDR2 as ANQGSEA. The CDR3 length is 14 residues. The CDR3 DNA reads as TGCAGCGTTGGGGGTGGGCAGGGAGGCGAAAAACTGTTTTTT. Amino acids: CSVGGGQGGEKLFF.

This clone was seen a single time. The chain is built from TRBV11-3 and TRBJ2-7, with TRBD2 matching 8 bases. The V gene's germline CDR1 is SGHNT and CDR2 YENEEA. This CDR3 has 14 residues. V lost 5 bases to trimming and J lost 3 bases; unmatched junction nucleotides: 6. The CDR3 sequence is CASSPTSGSYEQYF. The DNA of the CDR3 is TGTGCCAGCAGCCCTACTAGCGGAAGCTACGAGCAGTACTTC.

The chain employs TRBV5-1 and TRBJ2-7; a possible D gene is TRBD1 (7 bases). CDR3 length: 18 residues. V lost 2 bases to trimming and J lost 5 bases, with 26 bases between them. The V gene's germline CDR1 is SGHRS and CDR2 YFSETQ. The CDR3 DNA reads TGCGCCAGCAGCTTACATCCGGTTGGGGATGGAGGGGGCGACGAGCAGTACTTC. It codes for CASSLHPVGDGGGDEQYF. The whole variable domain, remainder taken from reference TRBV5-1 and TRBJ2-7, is KAGVTQTPRYLIKTRGQQVTLSCSPISGHRSVSWYQQTPGQGLQFLFEYFSETQRNKGNFPGRFSGRQFSNSRSEMNVSTLELGDSALYLCASSLHPVGDGGGDEQYFGPGTRLTVT.

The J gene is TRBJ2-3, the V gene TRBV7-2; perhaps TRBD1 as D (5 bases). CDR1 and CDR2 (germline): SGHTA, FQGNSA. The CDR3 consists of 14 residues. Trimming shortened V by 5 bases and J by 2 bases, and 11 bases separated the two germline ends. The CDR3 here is CASSPRQSTDTQYF. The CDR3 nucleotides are TGTGCCAGCAGCCCCCGACAGTCCACAGATACGCAGTATTTT. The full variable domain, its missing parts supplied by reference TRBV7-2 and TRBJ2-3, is GAGVSQSPSNKVTEKGKDVELRCDPISGHTALYWYRQSLGQGLEFLIYFQGNSAPDKSGLPSDRFSAERTGGSVSTLTIQRTQQEDSAVYLCASSPRQSTDTQYFGPGTRLTVL.

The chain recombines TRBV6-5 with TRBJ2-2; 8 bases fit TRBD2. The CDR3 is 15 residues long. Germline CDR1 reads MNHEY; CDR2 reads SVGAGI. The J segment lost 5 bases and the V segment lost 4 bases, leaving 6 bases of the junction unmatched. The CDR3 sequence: CASSSAGAGTGELFF. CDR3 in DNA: TGTGCCAGCAGTTCAGCGGGAGCGGGGACCGGGGAGCTGTTTTTT.

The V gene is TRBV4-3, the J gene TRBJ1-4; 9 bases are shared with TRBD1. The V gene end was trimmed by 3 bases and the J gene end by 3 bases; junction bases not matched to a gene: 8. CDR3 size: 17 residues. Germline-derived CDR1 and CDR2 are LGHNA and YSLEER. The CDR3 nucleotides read TGCGCCAGCAGCCATGCTGACAGGGGGACGTCTAATGAAAAACTGTTTTTT. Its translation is CASSHADRGTSNEKLFF.

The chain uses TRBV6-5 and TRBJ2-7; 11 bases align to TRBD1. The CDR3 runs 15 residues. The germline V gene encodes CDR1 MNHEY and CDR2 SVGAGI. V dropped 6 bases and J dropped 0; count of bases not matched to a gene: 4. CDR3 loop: CASRPGQGASYEQYF. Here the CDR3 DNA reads TGTGCCAGCAGGCCAGGACAGGGGGCCTCCTACGAGCAGTACTTC.

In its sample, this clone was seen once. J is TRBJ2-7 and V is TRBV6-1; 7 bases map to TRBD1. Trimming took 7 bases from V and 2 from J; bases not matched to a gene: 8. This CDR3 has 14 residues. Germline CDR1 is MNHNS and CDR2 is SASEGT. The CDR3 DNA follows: TGTGCCAGCAACCCCCAGACAGGGCCCTACGAGCAGTACTTC. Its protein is CASNPQTGPYEQYF.

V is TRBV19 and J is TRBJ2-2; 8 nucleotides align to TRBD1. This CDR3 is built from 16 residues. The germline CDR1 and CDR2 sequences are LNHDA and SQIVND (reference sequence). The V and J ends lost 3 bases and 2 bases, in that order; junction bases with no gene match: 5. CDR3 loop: CASSMTQGANTGELFF. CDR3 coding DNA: TGTGCCAGTAGTATGACTCAGGGGGCTAACACCGGGGAGCTGTTTTTT.

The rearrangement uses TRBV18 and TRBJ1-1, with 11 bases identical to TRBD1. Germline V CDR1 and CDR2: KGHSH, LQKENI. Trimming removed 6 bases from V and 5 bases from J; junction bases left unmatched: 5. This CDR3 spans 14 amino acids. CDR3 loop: CASSPGTGGTEAFF. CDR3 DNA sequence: TGTGCCAGCTCCCCCGGGACAGGGGGGACTGAAGCTTTCTTT. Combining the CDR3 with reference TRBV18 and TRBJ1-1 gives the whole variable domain NAGVMQNPRHLVRRRGQEARLRCSPMKGHSHVYWYRQLPEEGLKFMVYLQKENIIDESGMPKERFSAEFPKEGPSILRIQQVVRGDSAAYFCASSPGTGGTEAFFGQGTRLTVV.

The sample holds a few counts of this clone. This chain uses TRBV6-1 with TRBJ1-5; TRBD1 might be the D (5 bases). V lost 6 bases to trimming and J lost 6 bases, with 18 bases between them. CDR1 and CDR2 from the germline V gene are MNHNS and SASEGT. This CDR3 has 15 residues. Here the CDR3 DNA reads TGTGCCAGCAGCAATCGGGACGGAGGAATTCAGCCCCAGCATTTT. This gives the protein CASSNRDGGIQPQHF.

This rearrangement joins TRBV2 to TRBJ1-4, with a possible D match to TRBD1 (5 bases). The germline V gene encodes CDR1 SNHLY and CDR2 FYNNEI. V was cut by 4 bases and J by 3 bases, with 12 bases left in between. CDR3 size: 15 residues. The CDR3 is CASSAETASNEKLFF. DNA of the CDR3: TGTGCCAGCAGTGCAGAGACAGCTTCTAATGAAAAACTGTTTTTT.

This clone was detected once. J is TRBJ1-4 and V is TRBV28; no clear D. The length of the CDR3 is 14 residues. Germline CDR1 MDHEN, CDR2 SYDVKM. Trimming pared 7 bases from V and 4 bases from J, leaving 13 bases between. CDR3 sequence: CASTPGVINEKLFF. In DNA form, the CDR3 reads TGTGCCAGCACGCCCGGTGTGATTAATGAAAAACTGTTTTTT.

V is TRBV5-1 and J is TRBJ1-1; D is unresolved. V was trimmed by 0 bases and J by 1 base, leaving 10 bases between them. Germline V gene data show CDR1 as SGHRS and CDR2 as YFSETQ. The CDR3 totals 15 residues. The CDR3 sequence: CASSLAGSKNTEAFF. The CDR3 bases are TGCGCCAGCAGCTTGGCAGGTTCCAAGAACACTGAAGCTTTCTTT.

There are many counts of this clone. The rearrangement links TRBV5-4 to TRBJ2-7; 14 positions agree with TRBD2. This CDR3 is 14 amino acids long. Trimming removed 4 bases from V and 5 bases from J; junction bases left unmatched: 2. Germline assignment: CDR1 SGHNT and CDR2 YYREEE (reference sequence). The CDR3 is CASSATSGRDEQYF. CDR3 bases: TGTGCCAGCAGCGCGACTAGCGGGAGGGACGAGCAGTACTTC.

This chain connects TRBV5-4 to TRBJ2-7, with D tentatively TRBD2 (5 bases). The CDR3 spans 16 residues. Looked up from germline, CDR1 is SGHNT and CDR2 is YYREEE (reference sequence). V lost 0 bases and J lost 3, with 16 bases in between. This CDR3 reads CASSLEGRGRVYEQYF. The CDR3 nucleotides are TGTGCCAGCAGCTTGGAAGGGAGAGGAAGAGTCTACGAGCAGTACTTC.

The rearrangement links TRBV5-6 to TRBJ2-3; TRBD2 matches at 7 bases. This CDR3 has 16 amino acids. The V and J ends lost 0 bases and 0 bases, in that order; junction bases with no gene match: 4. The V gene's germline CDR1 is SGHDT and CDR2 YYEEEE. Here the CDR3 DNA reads TGTGCCAGCAGCTTGGCCCCACTAGCGAGCACAGATACGCAGTATTTT. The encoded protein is CASSLAPLASTDTQYF.

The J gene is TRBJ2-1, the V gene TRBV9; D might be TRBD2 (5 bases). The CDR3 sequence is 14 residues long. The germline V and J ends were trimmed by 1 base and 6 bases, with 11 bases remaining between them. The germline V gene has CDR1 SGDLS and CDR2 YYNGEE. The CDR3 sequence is CASSVRWESNEQFF. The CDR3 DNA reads TGTGCCAGCAGCGTAAGGTGGGAGTCCAATGAGCAGTTCTTC.

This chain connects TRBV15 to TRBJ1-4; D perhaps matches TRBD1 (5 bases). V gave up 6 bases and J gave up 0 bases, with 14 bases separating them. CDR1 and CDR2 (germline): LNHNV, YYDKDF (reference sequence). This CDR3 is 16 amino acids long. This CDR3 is CATRKDSATTNEKLFF. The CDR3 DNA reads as TGTGCCACCAGAAAAGACAGCGCGACAACTAATGAAAAACTGTTTTTT. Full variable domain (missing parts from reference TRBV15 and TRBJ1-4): DAMVIQNPRYQVTQFGKPVTLSCSQTLNHNVMYWYQQKSSQAPKLLFHYYDKDFNNEADTPDNFQSRRPNTSFCFLDIRSPGLGDTAMYLCATRKDSATTNEKLFFGSGTQLSVL.

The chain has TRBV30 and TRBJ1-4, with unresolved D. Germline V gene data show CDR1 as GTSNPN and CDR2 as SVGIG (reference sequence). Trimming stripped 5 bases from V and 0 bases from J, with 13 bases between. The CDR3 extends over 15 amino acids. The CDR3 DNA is TGTGCCTGGGGCAACTCAAGAACAACTAATGAAAAACTGTTTTTT. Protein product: CAWGNSRTTNEKLFF.

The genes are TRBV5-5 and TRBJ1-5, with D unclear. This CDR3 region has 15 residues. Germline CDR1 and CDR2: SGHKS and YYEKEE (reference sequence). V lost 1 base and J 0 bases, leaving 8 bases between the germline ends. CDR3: CASSLSLYSNQPQHF. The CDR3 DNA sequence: TGTGCCAGCAGCTTGTCCCTTTATAGCAATCAGCCCCAGCATTTT.

The chain's CDR3 is CASSPQGLAGGELFF. The CDR3 DNA reads as TGTGCCAGCAGCCCACAGGGACTAGCGGGAGGGGAGCTGTTTTTT. V and J are TRBV5-4 and TRBJ2-2; TRBD2 aligns across 13 bases. This CDR3 region has 15 residues. Germline values: CDR1 SGHNT, CDR2 YYREEE (reference sequence). With 4 bases clipped from V and 8 bases from J, the junction kept 5 bases outside the gene matches.

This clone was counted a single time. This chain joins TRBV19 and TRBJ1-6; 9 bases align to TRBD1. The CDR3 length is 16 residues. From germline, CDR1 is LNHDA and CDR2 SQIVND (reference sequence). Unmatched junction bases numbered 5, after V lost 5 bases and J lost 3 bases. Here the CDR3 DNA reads TGTGCCAGTAGTGACCAGGGACAGGGCTATAATTCACCCCTCCACTTT. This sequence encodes CASSDQGQGYNSPLHF.

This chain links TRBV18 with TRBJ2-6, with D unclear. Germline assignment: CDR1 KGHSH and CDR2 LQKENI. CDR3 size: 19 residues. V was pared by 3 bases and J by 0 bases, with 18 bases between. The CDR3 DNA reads TGTGCCAGCTCACCGACCTTAGGTGTAGGTCCCTCTGGGGCCAACGTCCTGACTTTC. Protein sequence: CASSPTLGVGPSGANVLTF.

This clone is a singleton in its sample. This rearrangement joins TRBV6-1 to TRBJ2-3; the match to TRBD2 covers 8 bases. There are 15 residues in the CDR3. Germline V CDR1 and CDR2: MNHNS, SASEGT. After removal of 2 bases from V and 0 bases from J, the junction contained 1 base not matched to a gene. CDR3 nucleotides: TGTGCCAGCAGTGAACGGACTAGCAGCACAGATACGCAGTATTTT. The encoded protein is CASSERTSSTDTQYF.

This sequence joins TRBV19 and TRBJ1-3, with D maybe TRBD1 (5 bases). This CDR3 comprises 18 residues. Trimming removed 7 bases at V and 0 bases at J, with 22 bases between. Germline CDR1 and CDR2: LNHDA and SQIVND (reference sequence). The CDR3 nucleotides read TGTGCCAGTACTCCCCCCGGGAGAGGGGTCCTCTCTGGAAACACCATATATTTT. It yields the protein CASTPPGRGVLSGNTIYF.

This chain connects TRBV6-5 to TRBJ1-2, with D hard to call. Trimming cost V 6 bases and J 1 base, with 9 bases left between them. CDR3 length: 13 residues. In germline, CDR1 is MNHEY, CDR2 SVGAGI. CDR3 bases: TGTGCCAGCAGCCCCGTCCTTAACTATGGCTACACCTTC. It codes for CASSPVLNYGYTF.

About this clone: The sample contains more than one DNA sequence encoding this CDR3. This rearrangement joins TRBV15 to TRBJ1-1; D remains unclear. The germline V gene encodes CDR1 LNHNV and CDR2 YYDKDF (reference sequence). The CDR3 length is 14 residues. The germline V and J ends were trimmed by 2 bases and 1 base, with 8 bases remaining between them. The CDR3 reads CATSRKGGNTEAFF. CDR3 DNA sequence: TGTGCCACCAGCAGAAAAGGCGGGAACACTGAAGCTTTCTTT. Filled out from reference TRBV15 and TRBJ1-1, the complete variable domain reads DAMVIQNPRYQVTQFGKPVTLSCSQTLNHNVMYWYQQKSSQAPKLLFHYYDKDFNNEADTPDNFQSRRPNTSFCFLDIRSPGLGDTAMYLCATSRKGGNTEAFFGQGTRLTVV.

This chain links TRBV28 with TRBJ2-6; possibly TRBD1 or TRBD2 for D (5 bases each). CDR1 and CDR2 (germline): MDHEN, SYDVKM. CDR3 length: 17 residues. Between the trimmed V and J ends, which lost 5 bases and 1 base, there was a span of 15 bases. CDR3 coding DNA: TGTGCCAGCAGTCCCCGGGGCCTAAAATCTGGGGCCAACGTCCTGACTTTC. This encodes CASSPRGLKSGANVLTF.